This T cell receptor (beta chain) was identified in a study of CD8 T cells in Susac syndrome. CDR1 is SNHLY and CDR2 is FYNNEI in the germline V gene. This CDR3 spans 11 amino acids. Trimming took off 6 bases at V and 6 bases at J, with 9 bases between the two ends. Negative isolation was used for CD8+ and CD4+ T cells, and FACS enrichment was applied to TEMRA cells. With random hexamers, roughly 0.45 to 1 ug RNA was reverse transcribed. Amplification of the TCR beta CDR3 was carried out by immunoSEQ multiplex PCR, which spanned a total of 54 Vbeta and 13 Jbeta segments. TCRdb analysed the immunoSEQ multiplex PCR reads with MiXCR anew, one entry per CDR3 protein. The sample yields tens of thousands of distinct CDR3 sequences, about 94% seen once.

This clonotype was sampled from a human donor in good health. The sample was CD8+ T cells from PBMCs. The genes are TRBV2 and TRBJ2-7, with D tentatively TRBD1 or TRBD2 (5 bases each). In DNA, the CDR3 is TGTGCCAGCAGGAGGGGTTCCGAGCAGTACTTC. This sequence encodes CASRRGSEQYF.